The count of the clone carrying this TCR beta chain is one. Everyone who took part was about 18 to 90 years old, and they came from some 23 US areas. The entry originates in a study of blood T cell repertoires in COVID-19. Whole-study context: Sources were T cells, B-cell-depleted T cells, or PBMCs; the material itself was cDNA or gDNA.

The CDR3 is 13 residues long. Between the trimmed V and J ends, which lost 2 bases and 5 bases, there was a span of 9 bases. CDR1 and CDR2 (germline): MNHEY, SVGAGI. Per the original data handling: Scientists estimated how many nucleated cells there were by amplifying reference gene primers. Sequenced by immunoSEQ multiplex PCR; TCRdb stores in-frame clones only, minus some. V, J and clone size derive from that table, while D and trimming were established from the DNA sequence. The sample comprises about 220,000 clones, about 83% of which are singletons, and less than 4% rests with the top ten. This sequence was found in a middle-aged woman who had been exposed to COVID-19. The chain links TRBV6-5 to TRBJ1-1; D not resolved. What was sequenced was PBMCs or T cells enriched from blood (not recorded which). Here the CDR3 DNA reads TGTGCCAGCAGTTACCGGGAGGGAACTGAAGCTTTCTTT. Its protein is CASSYREGTEAFF.